One sample yielded the 30 T cell receptor beta chains listed below, sequenced in a study of blood T cell repertoires in COVID-19. The repertoire was sequenced with immunoSEQ multiplex PCR; TCRdb's copy has only in-frame clones and lacks some. Counted here are 200,000 to 250,000 clones, around 86% occurring once; the ten biggest clones make up roughly 3%. The sequencing input was peripheral blood. The receptor set was obtained from a man aged 55-75 years with acute or convalescent COVID-19.

The chain uses TRBV7-2 and TRBJ2-7, with D hard to call. The CDR3 covers 15 residues. V lost 5 bases, J lost 2 bases, and 16 bases lay in between. The germline V gene has CDR1 SGHTA and CDR2 FQGNSA. The CDR3 here is CASSPEVSLPYEQYF. The CDR3, as DNA: TGTGCCAGCAGCCCAGAGGTCAGCCTCCCCTACGAGCAGTACTTC.

The chain recombines TRBV30 with TRBJ1-4; D possibly corresponds to TRBD1 (6 bases). V was pared by 4 bases and J by 7 bases, with 13 bases between. The CDR3 loop spans 13 amino acids. In germline, CDR1 is GTSNPN, CDR2 SVGIG (reference sequence). The DNA for the CDR3 is TGTGCCTGGATTCCACAGGGCACTGAAAAACTGTTTTTT. Its translation is CAWIPQGTEKLFF.

This sequence joins TRBV4-2 and TRBJ2-1; a weak D match, TRBD2 (6 bases). Germline CDR1 is LGHNA and CDR2 is YNFKEQ. The CDR3 has 16 amino acids. V was trimmed by 1 base and J by 10 bases, leaving 20 bases between them. The CDR3, as DNA: TGTGCCAGCAGCCAAGGACGGAGGGGAGGATCGATCGAGCAGTTCTTC. As protein: CASSQGRRGGSIEQFF.

This rearrangement joins TRBV19 to TRBJ2-5; 8 bases map to TRBD2. In germline, CDR1 is LNHDA, CDR2 SQIVND (reference sequence). The CDR3 contains 16 residues. Trimming took 3 bases from V and 5 from J; bases not matched to a gene: 11. CDR3 bases: TGTGCCAGTAGTATTTTTCCAGCGGGGGTTTCGGAGACCCAGTACTTC. Translating it yields CASSIFPAGVSETQYF.

This rearrangement joins TRBV27 to TRBJ2-7; a weak D match, TRBD1 (5 bases). V was trimmed by 3 bases and J by 0 bases, leaving 9 bases between them. CDR1 and CDR2 (germline): MNHEY, SMNVEV (reference sequence). This CDR3 has 14 residues. CDR3 sequence reads: CASSFSRASYEQYF. The DNA for the CDR3 is TGTGCCAGCAGTTTTTCCAGGGCCTCCTACGAGCAGTACTTC.

J is TRBJ1-3 and V is TRBV9; D is unresolved. Germline-derived CDR1 and CDR2 are SGDLS and YYNGEE. V shed 0 bases and J shed 2 bases, with 6 bases lying between them. CDR3 size: 14 residues. The CDR3 bases are TGTGCCAGCAGCGTAGCGGGTCCTGGAAACACCATATATTTT. Protein sequence: CASSVAGPGNTIYF.

The genes are TRBV11-3 and TRBJ2-7, with a tentative D call TRBD2 (5 bases). The CDR3 sequence is 14 residues long. Germline CDR1 SGHNT, CDR2 YENEEA. Trimming took 5 bases from V and 4 from J, leaving 15 bases between them. This CDR3 is CASSLGRGRYEQYF. CDR3 nucleotides: TGTGCCAGCAGCCTCGGTCGGGGTAGGTACGAGCAGTACTTC.

The chain carries TRBV3-1 (or the pseudogene TRBV3-2) and TRBJ2-7; 8 bases are a match to TRBD1. The CDR3 runs to 15 residues. Unmatched junction bases numbered 5, after V lost 1 base and J lost 3 bases. Germline V gives CDR1 LGHDT, CDR2 YNNKEL (reference sequence). CDR3 in amino acids: CASSQGQGLGYEQYF. The CDR3 coding sequence is TGTGCCAGCAGCCAAGGACAGGGGCTGGGCTACGAGCAGTACTTC.

This chain links TRBV7-9 with TRBJ1-5, with 11 bases that match TRBD1. V lost 4 bases and J lost 7; bases outside the gene matches: 6. The CDR3 contains 15 residues. CDR1 and CDR2 from the germline V gene are SEHNR and FQNEAQ (reference sequence). DNA of the CDR3: TGTGCCAGCAGCTACGGGACAGGGGGAAGGCAGCCCCAGCATTTT. Translating it yields CASSYGTGGRQPQHF. Looking up the rest from reference TRBV7-9 and TRBJ1-5 gives the full variable domain: DTGVSQNPRHKITKRGQNVTFRCDPISEHNRLYWYRQTLGQGPEFLTYFQNEAQLEKSRLLSDRFSAERPKGSFSTLEIQRTEQGDSAMYLCASSYGTGGRQPQHFGDGTRLSIL.

The chain links TRBV7-2 to TRBJ1-5, with TRBD1 identical over 10 bases. The CDR3 is 15 residues long. Germline CDR1 is SGHTA and CDR2 is FQGNSA. Unmatched junction bases numbered 2, after V lost 4 bases and J lost 2 bases. The CDR3 reads CASSWTGGGNQPQHF. CDR3 sequence (DNA): TGTGCCAGCAGCTGGACAGGGGGTGGCAATCAGCCCCAGCATTTT.

In DNA, the CDR3 is TGTGCCAGCAGCCAAGATCTTCGGGGAGCTGAAGCTTTCTTT. Translating gives CASSQDLRGAEAFF. The genes are TRBV3-1 (or the pseudogene TRBV3-2) and TRBJ1-1, with D unclear. Germline assignment: CDR1 LGHDT and CDR2 YNNKEL (reference sequence). The CDR3 consists of 14 residues. Trimming removed 0 bases at V and 6 bases at J, with 11 bases between.

The rearrangement links TRBV7-8 to TRBJ2-7; D gene unclear. The germline CDR1 and CDR2 sequences are SGHVS and FQNEAQ. Trimming cost V 5 bases and J 1 base, with 12 bases left between them. The CDR3 loop spans 14 amino acids. The chain's CDR3 is CASSAVPTSYEQYF. CDR3 DNA sequence: TGTGCCAGCAGCGCAGTCCCGACATCCTACGAGCAGTACTTC.

The chain has TRBV14 and TRBJ2-7; a weak D match, TRBD1 (5 bases). The germline gives CDR1 SGHDN, CDR2 FVKESK. The CDR3 length is 14 residues. V was cut by 2 bases and J by 3 bases, with 11 bases left in between. CDR3 sequence reads: CASSQYAGIYEQYF. In DNA form, the CDR3 reads TGTGCCAGCAGCCAATACGCAGGGATCTACGAGCAGTACTTC.

The chain links TRBV6-5 to TRBJ1-2, with D perhaps TRBD1 (5 bases). This CDR3 is 12 amino acids long. V lost 10 bases to trimming and J lost 7 bases, with 16 bases between them. Germline V lookup: CDR1 MNHEY, CDR2 SVGAGI. The DNA of the CDR3 is TGTGCCACTAAAGCGGGGGTGGGTGGCTACACCTTC. This gives the protein CATKAGVGGYTF.

This chain connects TRBV6-5 to TRBJ1-6, with TRBD1 matching over 7 bases. This CDR3 is 15 amino acids long. The V segment lost 6 bases and the J segment 6 bases; nucleotides outside the gene matches: 8. Germline CDR1 is MNHEY and CDR2 is SVGAGI. CDR3 in amino acids: CASSPTGAGNSPLHF. CDR3 bases: TGTGCCAGCAGCCCCACAGGGGCCGGTAATTCACCCCTCCACTTT.

This chain links TRBV7-9 with TRBJ2-5; D unclear. Trimming left V 5 bases short and J 5 bases short, with 6 bases between. CDR1 and CDR2 from the germline V gene are SEHNR and FQNEAQ (reference sequence). This CDR3 region has 11 residues. CDR3 DNA: TGTGCCAGCAGCCTCTCGGAGACCCAGTACTTC. This gives the protein CASSLSETQYF.

The chain uses TRBV7-9 and TRBJ2-1, with 9 bases matching TRBD1. The V gene's germline CDR1 is SEHNR and CDR2 FQNEAQ (reference sequence). V trimming: 4 bases; J trimming: 2 bases; junction bases outside the gene matches: 3. There are 15 residues in the CDR3. The CDR3 DNA follows: TGTGCCAGCAGCTCGGGACAGGGAACCTACAATGAGCAGTTCTTC. Its translation is CASSSGQGTYNEQFF.

The chain employs TRBV6-5 and TRBJ1-1; a possible D gene is TRBD1 (6 bases). V was shortened by 11 bases and J by 5 bases, with 24 bases between the two germline ends. The CDR3 is 15 residues long. Germline loops: CDR1 MNHEY, CDR2 SVGAGI. This chain's CDR3 is CASQARSGGRTEAFF. CDR3 DNA sequence: TGTGCCTCCCAGGCTCGGAGCGGGGGGCGTACTGAAGCTTTCTTT.

The chain has TRBV7-8 and TRBJ1-2; no definite D call. The CDR3 length is 14 residues. The V gene lost 1 base and the J gene lost 1 base, with 7 bases spanning the gap. Germline CDR1 reads SGHVS; CDR2 reads FQNEAQ. The CDR3, as DNA: TGTGCCAGCAGCTTAGGACACAATAACTATGGCTACACCTTC. Translating it yields CASSLGHNNYGYTF.

CDR3 sequence (DNA): TGTGCCAGCAGTCAGGGACAGGTTAGCAATCAGCCCCAGCATTTT. Amino acids: CASSQGQVSNQPQHF. The chain recombines TRBV3-1 (or the pseudogene TRBV3-2) with TRBJ1-5; the match to TRBD1 covers 8 bases. The V segment lost 6 bases and the J segment 0 bases; nucleotides outside the gene matches: 4. The CDR3 covers 15 residues. CDR1 LGHDT and CDR2 YNNKEL come from the germline V gene (reference sequence).

The V and J genes are TRBV6-1 and TRBJ1-2, with a tentative D call TRBD1 (5 bases). The CDR3 consists of 15 residues. The V end lost 0 bases, the J end lost 8 bases, and 16 bases lay between the germline ends. Germline CDR1 and CDR2: MNHNS and SASEGT. Here the CDR3 reads CASSEASRALGGYTF. As DNA, the CDR3 is TGTGCCAGCAGTGAAGCTAGCAGGGCCTTGGGGGGCTACACCTTC.

V gene TRBV19 combines with J gene TRBJ2-3; D not certain. Germline V lookup: CDR1 LNHDA, CDR2 SQIVND (reference sequence). V lost 2 bases and J 2 bases, leaving 5 bases between the germline ends. The CDR3 is made up of 13 amino acids. The CDR3 reads CASSIQATDTQYF. The CDR3, as DNA: TGTGCCAGTAGTATACAGGCCACAGATACGCAGTATTTT.

CDR3 region: CASDSWDNPYEQYF. In DNA, the CDR3 is TGTGCCAGCGATTCCTGGGACAATCCCTACGAGCAGTACTTC. The V gene is TRBV11-2, the J gene TRBJ2-7, with TRBD1 as a possible D gene (6 bases). CDR1 SGHAT and CDR2 FQNNGV come from the germline V gene. The CDR3 contains 14 residues. The V end was cut by 8 bases, the J end by 2 bases, with 16 bases between.

The chain combines TRBV5-1 with TRBJ2-1; 12 positions match TRBD2. Unmatched junction bases numbered 3, after V lost 0 bases and J lost 5 bases. The length of the CDR3 is 16 residues. Germline lookup yields CDR1 SGHRS and CDR2 YFSETQ. CDR3 region: CASSLAASGGDNEQFF. CDR3 in DNA: TGCGCCAGCAGCTTGGCGGCTAGCGGGGGGGACAATGAGCAGTTCTTC. Full variable domain (remainder filled in from reference TRBV5-1 and TRBJ2-1): KAGVTQTPRYLIKTRGQQVTLSCSPISGHRSVSWYQQTPGQGLQFLFEYFSETQRNKGNFPGRFSGRQFSNSRSEMNVSTLELGDSALYLCASSLAASGGDNEQFFGPGTRLTVL.

The V and J genes are TRBV24-1 and TRBJ1-2; unclear D gene. Trimming cost V 1 base and J 7 bases, with 15 bases left between them. This CDR3 is built from 15 residues. The germline CDR1 and CDR2 sequences are KGHDR and SFDVKD. CDR3 coding DNA: TGTGCCACCAGTGATTTTACCGGGTCCCCGACTGGCTACACCTTC. It is translated as CATSDFTGSPTGYTF.

This sequence joins TRBV29-1 and TRBJ2-7; D not resolved. Germline values: CDR1 SQVTM, CDR2 ANQGSEA. This CDR3 region has 10 residues. The germline V and J ends were trimmed by 6 bases and 3 bases, with 6 bases remaining between them. CDR3 region: CSVYDYEQYF. The CDR3, as DNA: TGCAGCGTCTACGACTACGAGCAGTACTTC.

This clone turned up a few times. The chain carries TRBV6-5 and TRBJ1-5; D remains ambiguous. CDR3 length: 13 residues. Germline V gene lookup returns CDR1 MNHEY and CDR2 SVGAGI. V was clipped by 8 bases and J by 3 bases, with 11 bases between them. CDR3: CASGEIDNQPQHF. The CDR3 region has the DNA TGTGCCAGCGGGGAGATTGACAATCAGCCCCAGCATTTT.

The CDR3 coding sequence is TGTGCCAGTAGTCGGTTCCCGGGACAGGCTAACTCCTACGAGCAGTACTTC. Translated: CASSRFPGQANSYEQYF. The chain joins TRBV19 to TRBJ2-7; 8 bases fit TRBD1. The germline CDR1 and CDR2 sequences are LNHDA and SQIVND (reference sequence). The CDR3 spans 17 residues. J lost 0 bases, V lost 5 bases, and 12 bases had no gene match.

The chain joins TRBV5-1 to TRBJ2-2, with D maybe TRBD2 (5 bases). The V and J ends lost 4 bases and 4 bases respectively, with 23 bases between them. Per germline, CDR1 SGHRS and CDR2 YFSETQ. This CDR3 is 18 amino acids long. CDR3 in amino acids: CASSLVPTRLLLTGELFF. For the CDR3, the DNA is TGCGCCAGCAGCCTCGTCCCTACCAGACTACTGCTCACCGGGGAGCTGTTTTTT. Complete variable domain (other parts from reference TRBV5-1 and TRBJ2-2): KAGVTQTPRYLIKTRGQQVTLSCSPISGHRSVSWYQQTPGQGLQFLFEYFSETQRNKGNFPGRFSGRQFSNSRSEMNVSTLELGDSALYLCASSLVPTRLLLTGELFFGEGSRLTVL.

The chain recombines TRBV7-2 with TRBJ2-5; the match to TRBD1 covers 8 bases. Germline trimming cut 5 bases from V and 6 bases from J; bases unmatched to any gene: 8. CDR1 SGHTA and CDR2 FQGNSA come from the germline V gene. This CDR3 is built from 14 residues. The CDR3 coding sequence is TGTGCCAGCAGCCCTACGACAGGGGTAAAGACCCAGTACTTC. Translated: CASSPTTGVKTQYF.